This TCR beta chain was identified during a study of molecular identifiers for immune sequencing clone quantification. TCRdb re-analysed the PCR reads in MiXCR, keeping a single row per CDR3 protein. The sample holds about 320,000 distinct CDR3 sequences; about 21% are singletons and the top ten take roughly 0.86%. On this clonotype itself: The antigen is undetermined.

J was trimmed by 3 bases and V by 4 bases; bases with no gene match: 9. The CDR3 is made up of 15 amino acids. Germline CDR1 and CDR2: LGHNA and YNFKEQ. The study's findings and limits: More than 99% of effector molecules, versus under 1% of naive-cell molecules, belonged to clones above 20 RNA copies.

Libraries from naive CD8 cells were generated from roughly 18,000 to 920,000 sorted cells (with 10%, 30% or 50% RNA). The sorting of naive CD8 T cells used the CD8+CD4-CCR7+CD45RA+ phenotype. Sequencing was done on a sample of naive CD8+ T cells from blood, with Jurkat cell RNA spiked in. Subset specified: FACS-sorted CD8+CD4-CCR7+CD45RA+ naive T cells. This sequence originates from a human donor in good health. Some libraries in this study had Jurkat cell RNA spiked in. The chain uses TRBV4-2 and TRBJ2-7; 7 positions match TRBD2. The DNA of the CDR3 is TGTGCCAGCAGCCCCGATGTCCCTAGCGGCTACGAGCAGTACTTC. Translating it yields CASSPDVPSGYEQYF.